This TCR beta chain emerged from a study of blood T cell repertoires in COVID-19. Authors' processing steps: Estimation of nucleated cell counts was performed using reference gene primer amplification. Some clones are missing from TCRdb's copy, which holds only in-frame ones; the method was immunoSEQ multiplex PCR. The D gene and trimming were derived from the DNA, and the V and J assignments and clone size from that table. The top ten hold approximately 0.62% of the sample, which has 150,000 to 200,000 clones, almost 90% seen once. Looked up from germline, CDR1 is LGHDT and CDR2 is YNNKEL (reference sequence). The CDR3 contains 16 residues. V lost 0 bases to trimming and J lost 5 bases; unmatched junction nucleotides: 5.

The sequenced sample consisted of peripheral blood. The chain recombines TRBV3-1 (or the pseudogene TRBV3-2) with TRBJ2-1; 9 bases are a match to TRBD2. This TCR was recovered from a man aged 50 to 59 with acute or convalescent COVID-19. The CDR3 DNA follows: TGTGCCAGCAGCCAAGATCTGGAGCGGGGGGACAATGAGCAGTTCTTC. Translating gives CASSQDLERGDNEQFF.